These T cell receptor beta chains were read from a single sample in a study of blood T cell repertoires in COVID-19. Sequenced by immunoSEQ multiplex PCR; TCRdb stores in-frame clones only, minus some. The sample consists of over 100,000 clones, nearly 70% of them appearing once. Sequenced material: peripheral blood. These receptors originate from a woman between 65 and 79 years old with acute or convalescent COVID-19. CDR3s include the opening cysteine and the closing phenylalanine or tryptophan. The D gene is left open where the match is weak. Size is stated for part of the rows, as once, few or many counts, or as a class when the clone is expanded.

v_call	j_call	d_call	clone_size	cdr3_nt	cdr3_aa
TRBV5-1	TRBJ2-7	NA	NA	TGCGCCAGCAGCTTGGGGCTTAGGGGAAGCCCCTACGAGCAGTACTTC	CASSLGLRGSPYEQYF
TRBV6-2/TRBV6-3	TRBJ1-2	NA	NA	TGTGCCAGCAGCCCCAACGGAGTTGCTAACTATGGCTGCACCTTC	CASSPNGVANYGCTF
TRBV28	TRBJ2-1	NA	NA	TGTGCCAGCAGTCCCGGGACCGCGGGGTTCAATGAGCAGTTCTTC	CASSPGTAGFNEQFF
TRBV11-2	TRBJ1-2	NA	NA	TGTGCCAGCAGCTACGGTGTCGGGGGGCAGAACTATGGCTACACCTTC	CASSYGVGGQNYGYTF
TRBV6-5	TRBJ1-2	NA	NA	TGTGCCAGCAGCCGGACAGCTAACTATGGCTACACCTTC	CASSRTANYGYTF
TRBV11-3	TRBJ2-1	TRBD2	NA	TGTGCCAGCAGCTCCAGCGGGAGTTACAATGAGCAGTTCTTC	CASSSSGSYNEQFF
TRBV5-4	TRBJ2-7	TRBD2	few	TGTGCCAGCAACCCACGGGGGGATGGGGACGAGCAGTACTTC	CASNPRGDGDEQYF
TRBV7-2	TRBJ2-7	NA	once	TGTGCCAGCAGCTTCGGACAGAACTACGAGCAGTACTTC	CASSFGQNYEQYF
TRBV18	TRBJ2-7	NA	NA	TGTGCCAGCTCACCAACGCCAGCGATTACCTACGAGCAGTACTTC	CASSPTPAITYEQYF
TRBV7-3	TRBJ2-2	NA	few	TGTGCCAGTAAACAGGGTGGTGTCGACACCGGGGAGCTGTTTTTT	CASKQGGVDTGELFF
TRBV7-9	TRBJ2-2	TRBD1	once	TGTGCCAGCAGCCACGACAGGGACGGGGCCGGGGAGCTGTTTTTT	CASSHDRDGAGELFF
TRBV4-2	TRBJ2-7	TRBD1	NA	TGTGCCAGCAGCCAGGGACAGGGGGCTGGGGAGCAGTACTTC	CASSQGQGAGEQYF
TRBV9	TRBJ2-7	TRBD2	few	TGTGCCAGCAGCGTAGGTAGCGGGAGGGCCGACGAGCAGTACTTC	CASSVGSGRADEQYF
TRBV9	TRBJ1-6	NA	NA	TGTGCCAGCAGCGTGGACAGCTCCTATAATTCACCCCTCCACTTT	CASSVDSSYNSPLHF
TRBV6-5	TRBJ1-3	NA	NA	TGTGCCAGCAGTTACTCGTCGGGGGTCTCCGGAAACACCATATATTTT	CASSYSSGVSGNTIYF
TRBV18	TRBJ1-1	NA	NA	TGTGCCAGCTCACCAAGGGAGTACAAAGACACTGAAGCTTTCTTT	CASSPREYKDTEAFF
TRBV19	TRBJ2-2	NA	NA	TGTGCCAGTAGTATGAGGGGCCGGGGAGGAGGGGAGCTGTTTTTT	CASSMRGRGGGELFF
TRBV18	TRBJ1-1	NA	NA	TGTGCCAGCTCACCAGTGTCTGGCCGCGAAGCTTTCTTT	CASSPVSGREAFF
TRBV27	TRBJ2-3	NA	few	TGTGCCAGCAGTCCGTACAGGGGAGGCCGCACAGATACGCAGTATTTT	CASSPYRGGRTDTQYF
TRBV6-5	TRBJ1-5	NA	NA	TGTGCCGTCCTAAGGCGGGGGGATGGTCAGCCCCAGCATTTT	CAVLRRGDGQPQHF
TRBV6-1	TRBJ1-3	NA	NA	TGTGCCAGCAGTGAAGTACAGGGATTCGGAACTGGAAACACCATATATTTT	CASSEVQGFGTGNTIYF
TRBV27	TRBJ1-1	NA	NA	TGTGCCAGCAGTTTATCATCGAGGGGGGGCCCTGAAGCTTTCTTT	CASSLSSRGGPEAFF
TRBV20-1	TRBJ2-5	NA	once	TGCAGTGCACGGACAGCGGAGACCCAGTACTTC	CSARTAETQYF
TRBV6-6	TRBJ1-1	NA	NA	TGTGCCAGCAGCTCGGGGTGGACGATGAACACTGAAGCTTTCTTT	CASSSGWTMNTEAFF
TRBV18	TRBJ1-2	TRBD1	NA	TGTGCCAGCTCACCGGACAGGAACTATGGCTACACCTTC	CASSPDRNYGYTF
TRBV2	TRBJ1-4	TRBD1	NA	TGTGCCGCCTACTCGACAGGGAATGAAAAACTGTTTTTT	CAAYSTGNEKLFF
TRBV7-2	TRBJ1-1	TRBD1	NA	TGTGCCAGCAGCTGGGACAGGGACACTGAAGCTTTCTTT	CASSWDRDTEAFF
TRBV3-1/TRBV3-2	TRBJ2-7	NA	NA	TGTGCCAGCAGCCCCTTGGCCCGTGCAGGGACCTACGAGCAGTACTTC	CASSPLARAGTYEQYF
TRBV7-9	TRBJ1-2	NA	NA	TGTGCCAGCAGCTTAGATGTCTCGTATGGCTACACCTTC	CASSLDVSYGYTF
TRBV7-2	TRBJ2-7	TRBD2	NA	TGTGCCAGCAGCTTACAGCCATCTAGCGGGGGGGCCCACGAGCAGTACTTC	CASSLQPSSGGAHEQYF
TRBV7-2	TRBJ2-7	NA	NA	TGTGCCAGCAGCTTATCCCCCGGGAGCGAGCAGTACTTC	CASSLSPGSEQYF
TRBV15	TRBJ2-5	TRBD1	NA	TGTGCCACCAGCAGAAGTGGGGACAGGGAAGAGACCCAGTACTTC	CATSRSGDREETQYF
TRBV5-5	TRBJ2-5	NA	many	TGTGCCAGCAGCTTGGAAGGACAATCATCCCTGGGGACCCAGTACTTC	CASSLEGQSSLGTQYF